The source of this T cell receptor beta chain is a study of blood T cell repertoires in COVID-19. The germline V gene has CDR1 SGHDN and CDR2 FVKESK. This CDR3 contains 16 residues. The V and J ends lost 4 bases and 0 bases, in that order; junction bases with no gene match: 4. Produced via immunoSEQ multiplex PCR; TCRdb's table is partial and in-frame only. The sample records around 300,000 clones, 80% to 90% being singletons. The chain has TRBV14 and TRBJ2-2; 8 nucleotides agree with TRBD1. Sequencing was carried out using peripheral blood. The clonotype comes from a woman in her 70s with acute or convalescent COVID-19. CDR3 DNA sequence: TGTGCCAGCAGCCGCCAGACAGGGGCGAACACCGGGGAGCTGTTTTTT. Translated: CASSRQTGANTGELFF.